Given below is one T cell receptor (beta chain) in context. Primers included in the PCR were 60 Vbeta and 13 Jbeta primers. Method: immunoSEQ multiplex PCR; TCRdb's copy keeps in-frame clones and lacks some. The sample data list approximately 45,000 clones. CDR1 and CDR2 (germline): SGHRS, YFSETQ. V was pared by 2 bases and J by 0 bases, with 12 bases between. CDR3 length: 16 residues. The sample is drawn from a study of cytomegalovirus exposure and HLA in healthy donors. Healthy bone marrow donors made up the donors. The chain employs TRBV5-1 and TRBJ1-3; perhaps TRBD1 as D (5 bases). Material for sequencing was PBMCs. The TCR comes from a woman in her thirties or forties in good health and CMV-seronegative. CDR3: CASSLTTAPSGNTIYF. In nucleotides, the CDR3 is TGCGCCAGCAGCTTAACGACAGCACCCTCTGGAAACACCATATATTTT. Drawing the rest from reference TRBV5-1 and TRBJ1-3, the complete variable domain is KAGVTQTPRYLIKTRGQQVTLSCSPISGHRSVSWYQQTPGQGLQFLFEYFSETQRNKGNFPGRFSGRQFSNSRSEMNVSTLELGDSALYLCASSLTTAPSGNTIYFGEGSWLTVV.